The 5 T cell receptor beta chains reported below all come from one sample, sequenced in a study of regulatory T cells in long-lasting Graves disease. As for time point: newly diagnosed GD, antithyroid drugs for less than 3 months. PBMC-derived RNA was used for the TCR library. Arm-PCR of CDR3 regions and iRepertoire HTBI primers were the basis on which TCR beta libraries were built. A single record per CDR3 protein comes from TCRdb applying MiXCR to the multiplex PCR reads. The sample yields hundreds of thousands of distinct CDR3 sequences, 15% to 19% seen once. Here the sequenced sample was peripheral blood mononuclear cells (PBMCs), taken at new diagnosis, from a patient treated with antithyroid drugs. These TCRs come from a female donor with Graves disease.

Concerning this clonotype: One base away lies a much larger clone, so this may be a sequencing read error. The V call is TRBV30, the J call TRBJ2-1, with 7 positions matching TRBD2. J was trimmed by 5 bases and V by 8 bases; bases with no gene match: 12. The CDR3 has 14 amino acids. The germline CDR1 and CDR2 sequences are GTSNPN and SVGIG (reference sequence). The chain's CDR3 is CAPGRGGSHNEQFF. The CDR3 coding sequence is TGTGCCCCGGGGCGGGGCGGGAGCCACAATGAGCAGTTCTTC.

This clonotype was recorded at least ten times. This CDR3 reads CASSPGGSRTEAFF. The CDR3 region has the DNA TGTGCCAGCAGCCCGGGGGGGTCACGGACTGAAGCTTTCTTT. The J gene is TRBJ1-1, the V gene TRBV5-4; weak D call: TRBD1 (5 bases). The CDR3 totals 14 residues. The germline V gene encodes CDR1 SGHNT and CDR2 YYREEE (reference sequence). V dropped 4 bases and J dropped 5 bases, with 15 bases sitting between them. Based on the CDR3 plus reference TRBV5-4 and TRBJ1-1, the full variable domain is ETGVTQSPTHLIKTRGQQVTLRCSSQSGHNTVSWYQQALGQGPQFIFQYYREEENGRGNFPPRFSGLQFPNYSSELNVNALELDDSALYLCASSPGGSRTEAFFGQGTRLTVV.

The CDR3 spells CASSQGPQENIQYF. For the CDR3, the DNA is TGCGCCAGCAGCCAAGGTCCTCAGGAAAACATTCAGTACTTC. The J gene is TRBJ2-4, the V gene TRBV4-1, with D uncertain. Germline V gene data show CDR1 as MGHRA and CDR2 as YSYEKL. This CDR3 comprises 14 residues. Trimming removed 1 base from V and 5 bases from J, with 9 bases in between.

The sample holds many counts of this clonotype. The chain carries TRBV12-3 or TRBV12-4 and TRBJ2-5, with 9 bases fitting TRBD2. J lost 5 bases, V lost 3 bases, and 4 bases had no gene match. The CDR3 has 14 residues. The CDR3 protein is CASSLSGGRETQYF. CDR3 DNA sequence: TGTGCCAGCAGTTTGAGCGGGGGGCGGGAGACCCAGTACTTC.

This clonotype was recorded many times. J is TRBJ1-5 and V is TRBV6-1; tentatively, D is TRBD1 (5 bases). The CDR3 spans 17 residues. The germline V and J ends were trimmed by 0 bases and 5 bases, with 17 bases remaining between them. CDR1 and CDR2 (germline): MNHNS, SASEGT. The CDR3, as DNA: TGTGCCAGCAGTGAAGCGCTTCGGCAGGGACTATATCAGCCCCAGCATTTT. Its protein is CASSEALRQGLYQPQHF.